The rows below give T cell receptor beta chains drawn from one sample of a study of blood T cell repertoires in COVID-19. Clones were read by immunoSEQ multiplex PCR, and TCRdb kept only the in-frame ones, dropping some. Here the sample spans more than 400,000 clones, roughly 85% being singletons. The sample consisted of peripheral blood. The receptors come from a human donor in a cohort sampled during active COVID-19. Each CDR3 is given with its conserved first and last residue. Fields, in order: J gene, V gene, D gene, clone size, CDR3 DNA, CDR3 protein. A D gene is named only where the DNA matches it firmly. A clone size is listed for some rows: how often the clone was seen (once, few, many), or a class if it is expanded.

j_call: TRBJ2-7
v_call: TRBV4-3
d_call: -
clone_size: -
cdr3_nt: TGCGCCAGCAGCCAAGAATCGGGGTCCGAGCAGTACTTC
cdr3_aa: CASSQESGSEQYF

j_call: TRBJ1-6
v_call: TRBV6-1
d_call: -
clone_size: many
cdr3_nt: TGTGCCAGCAGTGACGGGAGCCCCAATAATTCACCCCTCCACTTT
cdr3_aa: CASSDGSPNNSPLHF

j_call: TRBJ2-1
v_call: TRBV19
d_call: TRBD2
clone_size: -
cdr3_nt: TGTGCCAGTAGTATAGGACTCATAGCGGGAGGGTCAGACAATGAGCAGTTCTTC
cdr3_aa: CASSIGLIAGGSDNEQFF

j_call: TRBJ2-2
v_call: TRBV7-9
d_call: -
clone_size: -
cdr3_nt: TGTGCCAGCAGCCCGCCCGGGAGCGCGAACACCGGGGAGCTGTTTTTT
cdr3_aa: CASSPPGSANTGELFF

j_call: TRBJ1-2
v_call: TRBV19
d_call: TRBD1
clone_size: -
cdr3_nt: TGTGCCAGTAGTCCAAGACAGGGCTTTAACTATGGCTACACCTTC
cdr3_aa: CASSPRQGFNYGYTF

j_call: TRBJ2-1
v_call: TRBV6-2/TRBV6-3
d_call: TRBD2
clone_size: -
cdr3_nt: TGTGCCAGCAGCCCTCCTGGGACTAGCGGGGGTAATGAGCAGTTCTTC
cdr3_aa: CASSPPGTSGGNEQFF

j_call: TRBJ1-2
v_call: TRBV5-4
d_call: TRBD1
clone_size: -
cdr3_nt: TGTGCCAGCAGCCGGGACAGCAACTATGGCTACACCTTC
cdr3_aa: CASSRDSNYGYTF

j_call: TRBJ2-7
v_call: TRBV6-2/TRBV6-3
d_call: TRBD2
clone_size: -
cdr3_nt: TGTGCCAGCAGTGGACTAGCGGGAGAGGTTAAGTCATACGAGCAGTACTTC
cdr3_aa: CASSGLAGEVKSYEQYF

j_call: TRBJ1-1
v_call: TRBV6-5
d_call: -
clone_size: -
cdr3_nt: TGTGCCAGCAGTTACGAGTTGAACACTGAAGCTTTCTTT
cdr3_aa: CASSYELNTEAFF

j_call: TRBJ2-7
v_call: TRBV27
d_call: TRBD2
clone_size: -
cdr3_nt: TGTGCCAGCAGTTTATCGCTAGCGGGTACCTACGAGCAGTACTTC
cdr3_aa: CASSLSLAGTYEQYF

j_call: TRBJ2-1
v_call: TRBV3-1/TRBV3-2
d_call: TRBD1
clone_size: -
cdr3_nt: TGTGCCAGCAGCCAGCATCCGGGACAGGACAATGAGCAGTTCTTC
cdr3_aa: CASSQHPGQDNEQFF

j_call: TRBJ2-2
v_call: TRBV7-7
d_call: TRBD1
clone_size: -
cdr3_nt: TGTGCTAGCAGCCCACAGGGGTACACCGGGGAGCTGTTTTTT
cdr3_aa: CASSPQGYTGELFF

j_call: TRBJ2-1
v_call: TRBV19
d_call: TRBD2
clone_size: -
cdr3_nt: TGTGCCAGTAGTATTCGGGCTAGCGGAATCAACAATGAGCAGTTCTTC
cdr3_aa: CASSIRASGINNEQFF

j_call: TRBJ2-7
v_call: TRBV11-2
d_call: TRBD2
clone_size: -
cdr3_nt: TGTGCCAGCAGCTACGGGACTAGCGGGACGTACGAGCAGTACTTC
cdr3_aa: CASSYGTSGTYEQYF

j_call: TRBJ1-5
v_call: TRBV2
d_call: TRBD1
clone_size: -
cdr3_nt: TGTGCCAGCAGTTCCGGGGGACAGGGGAAACAGCCCCAGCATTTT
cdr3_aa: CASSSGGQGKQPQHF

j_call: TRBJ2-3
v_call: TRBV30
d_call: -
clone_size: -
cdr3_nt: TGTGCCTGGAGGATCGGAGATACGCAGTATTTT
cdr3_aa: CAWRIGDTQYF

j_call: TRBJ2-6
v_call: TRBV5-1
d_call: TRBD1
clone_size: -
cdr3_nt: TGCGCCAGCAACGGACAGGGGATCTCTGGGGCCAACGTCCTGACTTTC
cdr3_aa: CASNGQGISGANVLTF

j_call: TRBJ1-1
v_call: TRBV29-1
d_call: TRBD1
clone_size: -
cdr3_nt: TGCAGCGTCAAGATACAGGGGGACACTGAAGCTTTCTTT
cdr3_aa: CSVKIQGDTEAFF

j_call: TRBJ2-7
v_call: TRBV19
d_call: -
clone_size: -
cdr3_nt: TGTGCCACTCGGAGGGAGGCGGGCTTCTACGAGCAGTACTTC
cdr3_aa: CATRREAGFYEQYF

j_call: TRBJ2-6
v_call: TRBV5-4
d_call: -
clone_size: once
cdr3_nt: TGTGCCAGCAGCTTGGGGGCGTTCTCTGGGGCCAACGTCCTGACTTTC
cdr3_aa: CASSLGAFSGANVLTF

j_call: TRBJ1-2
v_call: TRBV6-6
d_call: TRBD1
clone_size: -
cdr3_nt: TGTGCCAGCAGTACCCGGGACAGGGCTTATGGCTACACCTTC
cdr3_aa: CASSTRDRAYGYTF

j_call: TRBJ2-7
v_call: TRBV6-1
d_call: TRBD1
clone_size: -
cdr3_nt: TGTGCCAGCAGTGAATACCGGGCCGCAGGGGGCTCCTACGAGCAGTACTTC
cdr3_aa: CASSEYRAAGGSYEQYF

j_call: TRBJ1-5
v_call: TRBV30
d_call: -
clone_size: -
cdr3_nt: TGTGCCTGGAGTGTAGGAAGTCCAGGGGATCAGCCCCAGCATTTT
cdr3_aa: CAWSVGSPGDQPQHF

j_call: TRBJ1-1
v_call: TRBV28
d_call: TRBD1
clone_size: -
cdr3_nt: TGTGCCAGCCTCCCCCGGGACAGGGGTCTAATTGAAGCTTTCTTT
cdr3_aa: CASLPRDRGLIEAFF

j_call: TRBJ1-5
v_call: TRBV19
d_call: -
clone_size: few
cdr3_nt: TGTGCCAGCCTTCTTCTTTCCCCCCACATGAGCCGGGGATATAGCAATCAGCCCCAGCATTTT
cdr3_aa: CASLLLSPHMSRGYSNQPQHF

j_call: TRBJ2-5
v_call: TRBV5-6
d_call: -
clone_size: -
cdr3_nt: TGTGCCAGCAGCTTCGAGGAGACCCAGTACTTC
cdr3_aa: CASSFEETQYF

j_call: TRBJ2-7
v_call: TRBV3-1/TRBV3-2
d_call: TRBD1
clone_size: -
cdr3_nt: TGTGCCAGCAGGCCGACCAGGGGGCGGGGCTCCTACGAGCAGTACTTC
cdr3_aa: CASRPTRGRGSYEQYF

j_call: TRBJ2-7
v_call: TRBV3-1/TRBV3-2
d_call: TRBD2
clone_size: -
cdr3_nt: TGTGCCAGCAGCCTTGGCCCCGGGACTAAGGGCGAGCAGTACTTC
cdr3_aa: CASSLGPGTKGEQYF

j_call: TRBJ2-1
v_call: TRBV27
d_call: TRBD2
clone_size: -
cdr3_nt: TGTGCCAGCAGTTTACCGAGCGGGAGGTCCTACAATGAGCAGTTCTTC
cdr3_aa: CASSLPSGRSYNEQFF

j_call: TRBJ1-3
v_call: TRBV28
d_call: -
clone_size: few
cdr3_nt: TGTGCCAGCAGCTTACACGGGGTCTCTGGAAACACCATATATTTT
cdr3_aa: CASSLHGVSGNTIYF

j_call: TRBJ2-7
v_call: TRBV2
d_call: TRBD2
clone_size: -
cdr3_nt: TGTGCCAGCAGGCCTTCTAGCGGGCGCTCCTACGAGCAGTACTTC
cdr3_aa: CASRPSSGRSYEQYF

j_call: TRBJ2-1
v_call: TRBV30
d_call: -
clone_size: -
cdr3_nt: TGTGCCTGGAGTAACACAGGGTACGCTGAGCAGTTCTTC
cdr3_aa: CAWSNTGYAEQFF

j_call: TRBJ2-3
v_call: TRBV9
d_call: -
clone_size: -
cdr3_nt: TGTGCCAGCAGCGTTTACCAACGCGTAGCAGGGAGCACAGATACGCAGTATTTT
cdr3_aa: CASSVYQRVAGSTDTQYF

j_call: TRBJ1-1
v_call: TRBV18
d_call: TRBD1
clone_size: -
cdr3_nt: TGTGCCAGCTCATTTGGACAGGGGAGCACTGAAGCTTTCTTT
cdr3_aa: CASSFGQGSTEAFF

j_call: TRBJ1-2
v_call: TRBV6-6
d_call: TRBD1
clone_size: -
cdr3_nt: TGTGCCAGCAGCCGCCGACAGGGCCACTACACCTTC
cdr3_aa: CASSRRQGHYTF

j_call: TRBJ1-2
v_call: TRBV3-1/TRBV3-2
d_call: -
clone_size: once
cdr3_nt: TGTGCCAGCAGCCAAGACGAACTGAGAAACTATGGCTACACCTTC
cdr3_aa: CASSQDELRNYGYTF

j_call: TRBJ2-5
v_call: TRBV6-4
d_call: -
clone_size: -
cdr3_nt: TGTGCCAGCAGCTATACGGGGAACCAAGAGACCCAGTACTTC
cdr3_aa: CASSYTGNQETQYF

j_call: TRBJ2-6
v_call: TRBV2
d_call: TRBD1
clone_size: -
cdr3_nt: TGTGCCAGCCTTCGAGTGGGACAGGGGGCCCCTGGGGCCAACGTCCTGACTTTC
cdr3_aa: CASLRVGQGAPGANVLTF

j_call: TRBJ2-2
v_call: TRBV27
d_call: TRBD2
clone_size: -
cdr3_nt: TGTGCCAGCCGGGACTATACGAACACCGGGGAGCTGTTTTTT
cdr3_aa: CASRDYTNTGELFF

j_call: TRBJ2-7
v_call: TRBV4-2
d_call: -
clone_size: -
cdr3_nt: TGTGCCAGCAGCCAGCGGGACAGCTCCTACGAGCAGTACTTC
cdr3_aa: CASSQRDSSYEQYF

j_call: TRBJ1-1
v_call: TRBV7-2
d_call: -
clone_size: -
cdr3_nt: TGTGCCAGCAGCCCGGGTTCTGAAGCTTTCTTT
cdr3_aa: CASSPGSEAFF

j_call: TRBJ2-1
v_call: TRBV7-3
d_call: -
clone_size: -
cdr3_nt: TGTGCCAGCAGCCCCCATTCCGGAAGCGGATACAATGAGCAGTTCTTC
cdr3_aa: CASSPHSGSGYNEQFF

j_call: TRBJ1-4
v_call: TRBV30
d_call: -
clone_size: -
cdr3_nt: TGTGCCTGGACTGTACCGGGAGGGGACGAAAAACTGTTTTTT
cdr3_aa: CAWTVPGGDEKLFF

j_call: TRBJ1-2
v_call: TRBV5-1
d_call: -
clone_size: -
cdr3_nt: TGCGCCAGCAGCTTGGGGACAGCTAACTATGGCTACACCTTC
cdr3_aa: CASSLGTANYGYTF

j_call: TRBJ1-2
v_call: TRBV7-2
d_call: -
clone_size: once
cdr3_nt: TGTGCCAGCAGCCTGATTCGGGAAGGCTACACCTTC
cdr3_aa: CASSLIREGYTF

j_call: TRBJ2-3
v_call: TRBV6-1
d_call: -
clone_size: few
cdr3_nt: TGTGCCAGCAGTGACGTACGAGGCGATACGCAGTATTTT
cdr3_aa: CASSDVRGDTQYF

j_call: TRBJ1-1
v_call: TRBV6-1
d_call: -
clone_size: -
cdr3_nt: TGTGCCAGCAGTGAATTTGGGAGGATGAACACTGAAGCTTTCTTT
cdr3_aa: CASSEFGRMNTEAFF

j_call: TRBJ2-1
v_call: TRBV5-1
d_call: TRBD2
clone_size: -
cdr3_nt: TGCGCCAGCAGCGTCGCGGGACTAGCGGGAGTCAATGAGCAGTTCTTC
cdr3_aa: CASSVAGLAGVNEQFF

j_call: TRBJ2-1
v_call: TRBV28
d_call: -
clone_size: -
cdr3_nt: TGTGCCAGCAGTTTCCCCCCTGGGCAGGGCGTCTATTCCTACAATGAGCAGTTCTTC
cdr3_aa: CASSFPPGQGVYSYNEQFF